This T cell receptor (beta chain) was captured in a study of Tregs in tolerant kidney transplant recipients. Study outcomes and limitations: The small number of patients limits these findings pending further validation.

Profiling relied on immunoSEQ multiplex PCR, and the TCRdb table lists in-frame clones only, not all of them. The table records about 60,000 clones, approximately 92% of them present only once. Germline CDR1 is SGHDT and CDR2 is YYEEEE. CDR3 size: 14 residues. Trimming left V 3 bases short and J 2 bases short, with 12 bases between. Thawed PBMCs were FACS-sorted into unstimulated CD4+CD25+CD127- regulatory T cells, CD4+CD25- non-regulatory cells, CD4 and CD8 cells. This clone was seen a single time. No antigen is known for it. This chain joins TRBV5-6 and TRBJ2-7; weak D call: TRBD1 (5 bases). The sequences come from CD8+ T cells from blood, collected before the transplant. This clonotype originated in a human donor who received a combined kidney and bone marrow transplant. The CDR3 loop reads CASSYSGITYEQYF. CDR3 bases: TGTGCCAGCAGCTACTCAGGGATAACCTACGAGCAGTACTTC. Full variable domain (rest looked up from reference TRBV5-6 and TRBJ2-7): DAGVTQSPTHLIKTRGQQVTLRCSPKSGHDTVSWYQQALGQGPQFIFQYYEEEERQRGNFPDRFSGHQFPNYSSELNVNALLLGDSALYLCASSYSGITYEQYFGPGTRLTVT.